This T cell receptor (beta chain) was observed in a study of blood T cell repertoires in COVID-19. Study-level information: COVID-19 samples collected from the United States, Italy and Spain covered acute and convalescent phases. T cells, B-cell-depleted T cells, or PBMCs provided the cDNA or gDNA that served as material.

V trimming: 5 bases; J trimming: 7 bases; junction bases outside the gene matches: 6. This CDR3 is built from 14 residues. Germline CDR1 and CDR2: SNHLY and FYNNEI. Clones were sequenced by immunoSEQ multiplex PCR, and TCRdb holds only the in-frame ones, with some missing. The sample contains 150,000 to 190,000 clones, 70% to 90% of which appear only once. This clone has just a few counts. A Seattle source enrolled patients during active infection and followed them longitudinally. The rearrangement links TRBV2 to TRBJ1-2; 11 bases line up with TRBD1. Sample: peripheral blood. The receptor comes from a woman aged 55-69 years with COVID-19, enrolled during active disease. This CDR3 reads CASSLDRGLSGYTF. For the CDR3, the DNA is TGTGCCAGCAGTTTGGACAGGGGGCTTTCTGGCTACACCTTC.